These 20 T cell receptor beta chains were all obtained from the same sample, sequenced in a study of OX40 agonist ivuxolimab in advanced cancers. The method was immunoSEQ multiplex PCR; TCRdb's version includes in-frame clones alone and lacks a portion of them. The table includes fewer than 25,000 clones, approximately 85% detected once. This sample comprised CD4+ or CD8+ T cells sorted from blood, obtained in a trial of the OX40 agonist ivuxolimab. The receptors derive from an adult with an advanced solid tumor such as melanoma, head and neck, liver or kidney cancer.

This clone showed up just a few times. The DNA of the CDR3 is TGTGCCAGCAGCCGTGACTCCCGACTAGCGGGTAACACAGATACGCAGTATTTT. Protein: CASSRDSRLAGNTDTQYF. The J gene is TRBJ2-3, the V gene TRBV7-8, with 10 positions matching TRBD2. J lost 2 bases, V lost 5 bases, and 13 bases had no gene match. CDR1 is SGHVS, CDR2 FQNEAQ, per germline. This CDR3 has 18 residues.

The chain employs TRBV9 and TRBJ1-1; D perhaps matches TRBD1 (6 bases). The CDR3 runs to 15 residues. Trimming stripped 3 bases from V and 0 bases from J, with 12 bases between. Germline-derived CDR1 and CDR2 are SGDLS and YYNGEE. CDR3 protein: CASSELGGMNTEAFF. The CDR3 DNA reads TGTGCCAGCAGCGAACTGGGGGGCATGAACACTGAAGCTTTCTTT.

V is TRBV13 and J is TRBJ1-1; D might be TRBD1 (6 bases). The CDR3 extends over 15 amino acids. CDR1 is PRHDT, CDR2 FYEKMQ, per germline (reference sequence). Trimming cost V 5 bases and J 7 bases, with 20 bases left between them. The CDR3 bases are TGTGCCAGCAGCGCCCAGACAGGCTTCGGGGGTGAAGCTTTCTTT. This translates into CASSAQTGFGGEAFF.

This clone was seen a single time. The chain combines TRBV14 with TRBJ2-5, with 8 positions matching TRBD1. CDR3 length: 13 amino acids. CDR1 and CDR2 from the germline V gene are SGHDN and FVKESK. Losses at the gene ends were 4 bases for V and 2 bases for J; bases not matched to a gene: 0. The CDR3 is CASSRDRQETQYF. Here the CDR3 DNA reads TGTGCCAGCAGCCGGGACAGGCAAGAGACCCAGTACTTC.

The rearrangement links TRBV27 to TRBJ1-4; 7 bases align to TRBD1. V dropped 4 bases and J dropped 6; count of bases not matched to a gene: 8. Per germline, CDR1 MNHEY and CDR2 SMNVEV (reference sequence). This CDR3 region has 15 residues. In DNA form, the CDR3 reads TGTGCCAGCAGTTCTTCCACAGGGGTATATGAAAAACTGTTTTTT. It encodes CASSSSTGVYEKLFF.

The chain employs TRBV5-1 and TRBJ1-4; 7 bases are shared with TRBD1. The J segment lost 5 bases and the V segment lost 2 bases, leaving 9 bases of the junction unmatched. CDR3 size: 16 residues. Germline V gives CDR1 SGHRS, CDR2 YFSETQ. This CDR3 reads CASSFVSGTENEKLFF. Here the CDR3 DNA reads TGCGCCAGCAGCTTTGTTTCCGGGACAGAAAATGAAAAACTGTTTTTT.

CDR3 in DNA: TGTGCCAGCAGCGGGGCCCCTAGCGGGGGAGGCAATGAGCAGTTCTTC. Its translation: CASSGAPSGGGNEQFF. The chain is built from TRBV5-4 and TRBJ2-1; TRBD2 matches at 10 bases. CDR1 is SGHNT and CDR2 is YYREEE in the germline V gene (reference sequence). CDR3 length equals 16 residues. With V trimmed by 4 bases and J by 6 bases, 10 bases remained unmatched.

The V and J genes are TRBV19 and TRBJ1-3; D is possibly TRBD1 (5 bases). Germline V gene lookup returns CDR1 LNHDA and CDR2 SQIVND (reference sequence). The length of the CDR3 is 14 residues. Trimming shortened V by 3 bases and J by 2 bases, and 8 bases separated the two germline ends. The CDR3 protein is CASSISGPGNTIYF. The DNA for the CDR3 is TGTGCCAGTAGTATCTCGGGGCCTGGAAACACCATATATTTT.

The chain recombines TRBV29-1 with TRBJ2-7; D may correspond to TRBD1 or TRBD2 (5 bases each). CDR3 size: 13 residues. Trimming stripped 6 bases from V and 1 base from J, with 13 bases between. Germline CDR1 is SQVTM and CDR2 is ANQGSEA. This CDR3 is CSVRGGASYEQYF. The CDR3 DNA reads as TGCAGCGTCCGGGGTGGGGCTTCCTACGAGCAGTACTTC.

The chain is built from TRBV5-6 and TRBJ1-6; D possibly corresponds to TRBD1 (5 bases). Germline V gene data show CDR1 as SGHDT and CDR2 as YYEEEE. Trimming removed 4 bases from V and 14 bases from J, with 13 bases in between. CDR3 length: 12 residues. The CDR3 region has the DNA TGTGCCAGCAGCAGAGGGACGATCGCCCTCCACTTT. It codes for CASSRGTIALHF.

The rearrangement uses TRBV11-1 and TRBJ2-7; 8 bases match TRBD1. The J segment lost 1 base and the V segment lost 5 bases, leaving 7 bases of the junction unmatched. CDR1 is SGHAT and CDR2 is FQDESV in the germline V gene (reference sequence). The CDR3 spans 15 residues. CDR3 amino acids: CASSQEDRVSYEQYF. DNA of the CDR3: TGTGCCAGCAGCCAAGAGGACAGGGTGTCCTACGAGCAGTACTTC.

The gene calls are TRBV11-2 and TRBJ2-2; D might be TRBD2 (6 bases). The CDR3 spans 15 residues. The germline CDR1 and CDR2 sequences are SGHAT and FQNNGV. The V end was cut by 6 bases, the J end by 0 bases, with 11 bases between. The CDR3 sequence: CASSPLATNTGELFF. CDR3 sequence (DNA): TGTGCCAGCAGTCCCCTAGCGACGAACACCGGGGAGCTGTTTTTT. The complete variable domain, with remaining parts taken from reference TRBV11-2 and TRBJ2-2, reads EAGVAQSPRYKIIEKRQSVAFWCNPISGHATLYWYQQILGQGPKLLIQFQNNGVVDDSQLPKDRFSAERLKGVDSTLKIQPAKLEDSAVYLCASSPLATNTGELFFGEGSRLTVL.

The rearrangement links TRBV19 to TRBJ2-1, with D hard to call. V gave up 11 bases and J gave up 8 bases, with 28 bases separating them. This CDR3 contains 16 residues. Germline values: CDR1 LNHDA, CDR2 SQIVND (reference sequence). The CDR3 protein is CAASMGRAAGFDEQFF. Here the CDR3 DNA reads TGTGCCGCGAGTATGGGAAGGGCCGCCGGCTTCGATGAGCAGTTCTTC.

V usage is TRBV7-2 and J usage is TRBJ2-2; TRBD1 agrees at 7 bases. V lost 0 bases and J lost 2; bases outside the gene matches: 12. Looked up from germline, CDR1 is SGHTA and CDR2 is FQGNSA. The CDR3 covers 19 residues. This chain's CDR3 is CASSLAPSRGSFNTGELFF. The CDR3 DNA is TGTGCCAGCAGCTTAGCGCCGTCCAGGGGGTCTTTTAACACCGGGGAGCTGTTTTTT.

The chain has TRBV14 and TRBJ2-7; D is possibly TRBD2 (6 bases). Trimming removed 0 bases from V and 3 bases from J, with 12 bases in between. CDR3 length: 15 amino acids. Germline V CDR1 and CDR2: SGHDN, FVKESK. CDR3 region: CASSQDGGNRYEQYF. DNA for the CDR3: TGTGCCAGCAGCCAAGATGGAGGGAACCGCTACGAGCAGTACTTC.

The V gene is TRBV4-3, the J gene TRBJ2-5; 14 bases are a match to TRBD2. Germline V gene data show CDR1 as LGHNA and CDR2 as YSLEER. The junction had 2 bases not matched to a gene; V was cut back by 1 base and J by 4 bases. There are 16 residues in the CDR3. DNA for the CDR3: TGCGCCAGCAGCCAAGGGACTAGCGGGGGGTCAGAGACCCAGTACTTC. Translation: CASSQGTSGGSETQYF.

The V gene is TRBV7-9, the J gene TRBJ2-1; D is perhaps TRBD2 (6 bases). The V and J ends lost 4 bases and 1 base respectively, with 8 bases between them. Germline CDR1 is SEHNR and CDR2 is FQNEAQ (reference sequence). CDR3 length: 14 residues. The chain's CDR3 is CASSSGGSYNEQFF. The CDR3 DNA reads TGTGCCAGCAGCTCCGGAGGGTCCTACAATGAGCAGTTCTTC.

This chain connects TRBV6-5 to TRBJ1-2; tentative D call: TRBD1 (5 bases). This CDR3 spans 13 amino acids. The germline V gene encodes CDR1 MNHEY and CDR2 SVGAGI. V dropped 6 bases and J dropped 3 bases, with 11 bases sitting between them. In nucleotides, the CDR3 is TGTGCCAGCAGGCCGCTGGGGGACTATGGCTACACCTTC. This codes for CASRPLGDYGYTF.

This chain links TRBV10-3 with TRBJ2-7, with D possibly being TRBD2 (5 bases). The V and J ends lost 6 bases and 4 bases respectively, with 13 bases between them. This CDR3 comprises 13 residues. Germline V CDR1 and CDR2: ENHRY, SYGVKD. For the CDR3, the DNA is TGTGCCATCAGGGGCGGGTTGGATTACGAGCAGTACTTC. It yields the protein CAIRGGLDYEQYF.

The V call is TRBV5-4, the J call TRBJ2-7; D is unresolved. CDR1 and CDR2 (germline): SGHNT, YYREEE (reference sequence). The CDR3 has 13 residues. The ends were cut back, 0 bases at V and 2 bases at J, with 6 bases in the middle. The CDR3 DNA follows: TGTGCCAGCAGCTTGGACCGCGCCTACGAGCAGTACTTC. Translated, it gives CASSLDRAYEQYF.